One sample yielded the 17 T cell receptor beta chains listed below, sequenced in a study of cytomegalovirus exposure and HLA in healthy donors (TCRdb year 2017). The library was made by the immunoSEQ multiplex PCR assay. For the multiplex PCR, a mixture combining 60 forward primers for TCR Vbeta segments and 13 reverse primers for TCR Jbeta segments was used. The clones in this table, taken by TCRdb from immuneACCESS, are in-frame only. Not every clone is retained; where verified, under half of the shortfall comes from an unresolved V gene, and the cause of the rest is unknown. The sample includes some 150,000 clones, with 70% to 80% observed a single time. Around 1.3% of the sample goes to the ten largest clones. Material: PBMCs. The receptors were gathered from a woman between 50 and 59 years old in good health and CMV-seronegative.

The rearrangement joins TRBV4-1 to TRBJ1-3; 7 bases map to TRBD1. The CDR3 totals 16 residues. Germline CDR1 reads MGHRA; CDR2 reads YSYEKL. Unmatched junction bases numbered 4, after V lost 2 bases and J lost 0 bases. This CDR3 reads CASSQPTGSSGNTIYF. The DNA of the CDR3 is TGCGCCAGCAGCCAACCGACAGGGTCCTCTGGAAACACCATATATTTT.

This clone was detected a few times. This chain uses TRBV21-1 with TRBJ2-1; TRBD2 is taken as the D call from the table, unchecked against the DNA. TRBV21-1 is a pseudogene locus. The length of the CDR3 is 23 residues. CDR3 amino acids: CASSARVWLRLAGGLSSYNEQFF. CDR3 bases: TGTGCCAGCAGCGCCCGAGTGTGGCTGAGGCTAGCGGGGGGCCTGAGCTCCTACAATGAGCAGTTCTTC.

V and J are TRBV30 and TRBJ2-4; a possible D gene is TRBD2 (5 bases). The CDR3 contains 12 residues. From germline, CDR1 is GTSNPN and CDR2 SVGIG (reference sequence). V lost 0 bases to trimming and J lost 9 bases, with 9 bases between them. This chain's CDR3 is CAWSVSGFIQYF. DNA of the CDR3: TGTGCCTGGAGTGTATCGGGGTTCATTCAGTACTTC.

This chain connects TRBV9 to TRBJ1-2; D is perhaps TRBD1 (5 bases). V was trimmed by 4 bases and J by 2 bases, leaving 9 bases between them. Germline V CDR1 and CDR2: SGDLS, YYNGEE. CDR3 length equals 13 residues. The CDR3 spells CASSRGANYGYTF. The CDR3 nucleotides read TGTGCCAGCAGCAGGGGCGCGAACTATGGCTACACCTTC.

The chain joins TRBV7-3 to TRBJ2-1, with TRBD2 matching over 7 bases. CDR3 length equals 12 residues. Germline V CDR1 and CDR2: SGHTA, FQGTGA. Trimming took 1 base from V and 15 from J; bases not matched to a gene: 6. In DNA form, the CDR3 reads TGTGCCAGCAGCTTAATGGGGGAGGGAGCGTTCTTC. This sequence encodes CASSLMGEGAFF.

CDR3 protein: CASRDKTGTSGSDTQYF. CDR3 coding DNA: TGTGCCAGCAGAGATAAAACCGGGACTAGCGGATCAGATACGCAGTATTTT. The V gene is TRBV2, the J gene TRBJ2-3, with 11 bases fitting TRBD2. V trimming: 6 bases; J trimming: 4 bases; junction bases outside the gene matches: 12. Germline V gene sequence: CDR1 SNHLY, CDR2 FYNNEI. The CDR3 has 17 amino acids.

The chain links TRBV10-3 to TRBJ2-1, with 8 bases aligning to TRBD1. The CDR3 is made up of 17 amino acids. The germline CDR1 and CDR2 sequences are ENHRY and SYGVKD. V trimming: 10 bases; J trimming: 0 bases; junction bases outside the gene matches: 14. The CDR3 is CATRSPGTGSSYNEQFF. Written as DNA, the CDR3 is TGTGCCACTCGAAGTCCCGGGACAGGTAGCTCCTACAATGAGCAGTTCTTC.

The chain recombines TRBV28 with TRBJ2-7, with D uncertain. Trimming took off 4 bases at V and 1 base at J, with 14 bases between the two ends. This CDR3 spans 15 amino acids. The germline V gene has CDR1 MDHEN and CDR2 SYDVKM. In DNA, the CDR3 is TGTGCCAGCAGTTCCTGGGCAGGCAATTCCTACGAGCAGTACTTC. Its protein product is CASSSWAGNSYEQYF.

This clone was counted at least ten times. J is TRBJ1-1 and V is TRBV2; D possibly corresponds to TRBD1 (6 bases). Germline V gene sequence: CDR1 SNHLY, CDR2 FYNNEI. The CDR3 totals 14 residues. V was clipped by 4 bases and J by 4 bases, with 13 bases between them. The CDR3 loop is CASSGLGASTEAFF. For the CDR3, the DNA is TGTGCCAGCAGTGGGTTGGGGGCCTCCACTGAAGCTTTCTTT.

The rearrangement links TRBV19 to TRBJ2-7; 7 positions agree with TRBD1. The CDR3 consists of 14 residues. CDR1 and CDR2 (germline): LNHDA, SQIVND (reference sequence). V was clipped by 4 bases and J by 1 base; unmatched bases: 4. In nucleotides, the CDR3 is TGTGCCAGTAGTAGCCGGACAGGATCCTACGAGCAGTACTTC. It specifies CASSSRTGSYEQYF.

The CDR3 region is CASSQKGLAGGGNTGELFF. CDR3 bases: TGCGCCAGCAGCCAAAAGGGACTAGCGGGAGGAGGGAACACCGGGGAGCTGTTTTTT. The J gene is TRBJ2-2, the V gene TRBV5-1, with 15 nucleotides matching TRBD2. J lost 1 base, V lost 4 bases, and 8 bases had no gene match. This CDR3 has 19 amino acids. Germline V gene data show CDR1 as SGHRS and CDR2 as YFSETQ.

The chain links TRBV5-1 to TRBJ2-7; 11 nucleotides line up with TRBD2. Per germline, CDR1 SGHRS and CDR2 YFSETQ. The V and J ends lost 3 bases and 2 bases, in that order; junction bases with no gene match: 4. The CDR3 extends over 15 amino acids. CDR3 in amino acids: CASSSGTSGPYEQYF. In DNA form, the CDR3 reads TGCGCCAGCAGCTCCGGGACTAGCGGACCCTACGAGCAGTACTTC. Variable domain in full (rest from reference TRBV5-1 and TRBJ2-7): KAGVTQTPRYLIKTRGQQVTLSCSPISGHRSVSWYQQTPGQGLQFLFEYFSETQRNKGNFPGRFSGRQFSNSRSEMNVSTLELGDSALYLCASSSGTSGPYEQYFGPGTRLTVT.

V usage is TRBV14 and J usage is TRBJ2-7; D is unresolved. V was trimmed by 1 base and J by 3 bases, leaving 7 bases between them. Germline V gene lookup returns CDR1 SGHDN and CDR2 FVKESK. The CDR3 is 13 amino acids. The CDR3 protein is CASSQAGIYEQYF. The CDR3 DNA sequence: TGTGCCAGCAGCCAAGCAGGAATCTACGAGCAGTACTTC.

This chain links TRBV27 with TRBJ2-6; D is unclear. Germline assignment: CDR1 MNHEY and CDR2 SMNVEV (reference sequence). The V end lost 5 bases, the J end lost 0 bases, and 14 bases lay between the germline ends. The CDR3 totals 17 residues. The CDR3 bases are TGTGCCAGCAGTCCCCCTCGTCCCAGCTCTGGGGCCAACGTCCTGACTTTC. Its translation: CASSPPRPSSGANVLTF.

This clone was observed a handful of times. DNA of the CDR3: TGCGCCAGCAGCCCGCAAACAGGAATCCCCACCGGGGAGCTGTTTTTT. It encodes CASSPQTGIPTGELFF. J is TRBJ2-2 and V is TRBV5-1; possibly TRBD1 for D (5 bases). The germline CDR1 and CDR2 sequences are SGHRS and YFSETQ. This CDR3 has 16 amino acids. V gave up 4 bases and J gave up 4 bases, with 17 bases separating them.

CDR3: CASSFDRGNQPQHF. DNA for the CDR3: TGTGCCAGCAGCTTCGACAGAGGAAATCAGCCCCAGCATTTT. The chain employs TRBV7-2 and TRBJ1-5, with D maybe TRBD1 (5 bases). CDR1 and CDR2 (germline): SGHTA, FQGNSA. The V end was cut by 3 bases, the J end by 4 bases, with 10 bases between. This CDR3 region has 14 residues.

This clone was recorded only once. This chain links TRBV27 with TRBJ2-7; D might be TRBD1 (5 bases). There are 15 residues in the CDR3. Trimming shortened V by 5 bases and J by 6 bases, and 20 bases separated the two germline ends. The germline gives CDR1 MNHEY, CDR2 SMNVEV (reference sequence). The DNA of the CDR3 is TGTGCCAGCAGTCTATACGACAGACCTCCGGGCGAGCAGTACTTC. It codes for CASSLYDRPPGEQYF.